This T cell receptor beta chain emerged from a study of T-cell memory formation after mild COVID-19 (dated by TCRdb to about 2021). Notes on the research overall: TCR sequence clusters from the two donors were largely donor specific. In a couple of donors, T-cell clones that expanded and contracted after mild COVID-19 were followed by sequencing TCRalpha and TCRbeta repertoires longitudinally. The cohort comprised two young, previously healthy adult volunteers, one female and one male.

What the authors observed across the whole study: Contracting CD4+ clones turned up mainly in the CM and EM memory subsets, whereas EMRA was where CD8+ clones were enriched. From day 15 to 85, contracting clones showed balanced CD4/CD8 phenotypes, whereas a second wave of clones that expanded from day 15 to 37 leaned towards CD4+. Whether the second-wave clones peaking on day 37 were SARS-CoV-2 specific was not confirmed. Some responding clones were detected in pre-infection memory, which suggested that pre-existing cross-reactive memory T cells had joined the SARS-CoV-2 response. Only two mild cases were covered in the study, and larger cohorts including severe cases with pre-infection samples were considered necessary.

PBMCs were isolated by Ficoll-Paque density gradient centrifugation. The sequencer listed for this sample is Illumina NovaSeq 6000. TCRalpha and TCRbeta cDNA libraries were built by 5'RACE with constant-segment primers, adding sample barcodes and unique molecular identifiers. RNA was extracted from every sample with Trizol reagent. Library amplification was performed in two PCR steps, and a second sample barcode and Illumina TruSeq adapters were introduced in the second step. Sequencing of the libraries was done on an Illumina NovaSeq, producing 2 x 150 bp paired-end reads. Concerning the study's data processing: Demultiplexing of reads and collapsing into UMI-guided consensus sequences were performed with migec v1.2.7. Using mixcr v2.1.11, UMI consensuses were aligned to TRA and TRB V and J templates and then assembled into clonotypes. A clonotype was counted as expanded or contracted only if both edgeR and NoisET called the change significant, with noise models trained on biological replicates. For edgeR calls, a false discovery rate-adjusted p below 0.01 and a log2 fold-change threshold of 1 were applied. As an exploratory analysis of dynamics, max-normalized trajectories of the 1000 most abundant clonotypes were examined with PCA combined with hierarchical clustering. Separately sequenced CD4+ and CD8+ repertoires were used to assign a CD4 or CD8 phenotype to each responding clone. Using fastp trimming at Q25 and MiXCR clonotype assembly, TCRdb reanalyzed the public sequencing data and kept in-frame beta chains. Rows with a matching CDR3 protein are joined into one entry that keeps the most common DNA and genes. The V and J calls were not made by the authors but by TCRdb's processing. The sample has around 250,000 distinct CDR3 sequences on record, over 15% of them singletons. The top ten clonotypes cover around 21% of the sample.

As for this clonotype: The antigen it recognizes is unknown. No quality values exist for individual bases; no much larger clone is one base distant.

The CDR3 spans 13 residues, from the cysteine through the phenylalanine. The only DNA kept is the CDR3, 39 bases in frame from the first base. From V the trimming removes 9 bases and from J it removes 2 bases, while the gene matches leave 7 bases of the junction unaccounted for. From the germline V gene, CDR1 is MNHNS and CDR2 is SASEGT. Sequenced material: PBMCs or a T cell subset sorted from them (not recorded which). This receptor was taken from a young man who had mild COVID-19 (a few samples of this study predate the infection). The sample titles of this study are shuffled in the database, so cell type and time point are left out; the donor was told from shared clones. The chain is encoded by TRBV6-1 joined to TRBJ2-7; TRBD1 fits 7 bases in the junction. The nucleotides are TGTGCCAGTAGACAGGGCGTAGCCTACGAGCAGTACTTC. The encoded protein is CASRQGVAYEQYF.